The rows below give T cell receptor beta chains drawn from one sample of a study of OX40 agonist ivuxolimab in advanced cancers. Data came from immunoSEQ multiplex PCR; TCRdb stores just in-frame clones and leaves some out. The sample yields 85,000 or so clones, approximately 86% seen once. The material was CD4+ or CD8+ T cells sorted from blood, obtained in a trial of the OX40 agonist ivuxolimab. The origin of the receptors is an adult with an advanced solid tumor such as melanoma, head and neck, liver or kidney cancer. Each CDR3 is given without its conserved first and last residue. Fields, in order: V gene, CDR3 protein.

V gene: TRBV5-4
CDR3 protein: ASSLGHGGGAYNEQF

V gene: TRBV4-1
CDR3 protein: ASSQGERTWEKLF

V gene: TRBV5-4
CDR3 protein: ASTLWAPGETQY

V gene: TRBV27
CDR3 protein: ASSLNGATNEKLF

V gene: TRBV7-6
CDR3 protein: ASSKWDSRNQPQH

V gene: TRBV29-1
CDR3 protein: SVEDRGQQVGNTIY

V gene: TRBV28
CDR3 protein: ASSQPTPLGGDEELF

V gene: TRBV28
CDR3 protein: ASSVTSGRDTQY

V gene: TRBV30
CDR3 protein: AWSVGAVHEQY

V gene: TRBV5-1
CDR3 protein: ASSSESSYNSPLH

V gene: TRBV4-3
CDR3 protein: ASSQEFLEGAIQY

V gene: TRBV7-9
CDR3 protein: ASSQGGGLQETQY

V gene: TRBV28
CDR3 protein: ASSSRQGTQPQH

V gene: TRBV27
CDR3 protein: ASSRKPDRYEQY

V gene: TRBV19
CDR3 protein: ASSIRPGMNTEAF

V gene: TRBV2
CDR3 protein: ASRGGVAADTQY

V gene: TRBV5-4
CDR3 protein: ASSGGWEFEQF

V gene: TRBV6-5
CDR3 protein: ASSYGSSTDTQY

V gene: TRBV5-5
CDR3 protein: ASSPVPDSGELF

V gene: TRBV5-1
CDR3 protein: ASSLNRLANTGELF

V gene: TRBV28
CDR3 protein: ASSWALGGTDTQY

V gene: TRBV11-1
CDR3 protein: ASSLLGGTEAF

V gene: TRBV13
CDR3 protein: ASSPGLGRNEQF

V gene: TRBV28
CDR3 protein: ASLLREGNTIY

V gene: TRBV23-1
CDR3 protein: ASSHPFRDTVTYTHSYEQY

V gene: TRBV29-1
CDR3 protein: SVGAGIDYGYT

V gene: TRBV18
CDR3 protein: ASSPPGVEGYEQY

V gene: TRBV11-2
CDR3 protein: ASSSDRNTEAF

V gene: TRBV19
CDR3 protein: ASSIGTGVYEQY

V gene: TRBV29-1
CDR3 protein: SVKTAGDTEAF

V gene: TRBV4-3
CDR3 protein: ASSQEPGSEAF

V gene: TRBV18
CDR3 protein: ASSPPENTGELF

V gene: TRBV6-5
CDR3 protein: ASSYSTGGEAF

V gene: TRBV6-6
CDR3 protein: ASRNRDLGYT

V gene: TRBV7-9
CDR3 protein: ASSFPEAF

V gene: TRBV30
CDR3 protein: ASGQHNEQF

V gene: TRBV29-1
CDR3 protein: SVEEPRGDTQY

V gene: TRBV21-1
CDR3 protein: ASSDLQGRGAEAF

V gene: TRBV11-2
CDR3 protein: ASSLDQGAGETQY

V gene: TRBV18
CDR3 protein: ASLGLVGNEQF

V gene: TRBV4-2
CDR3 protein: ASQGGDTQY

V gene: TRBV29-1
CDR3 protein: SVGGQGADTIY

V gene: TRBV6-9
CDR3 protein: ASSYSDGYEQY

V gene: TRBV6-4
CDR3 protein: ASSDSGGTQY

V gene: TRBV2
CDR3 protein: ASWGSGNTIY

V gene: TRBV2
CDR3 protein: ASSGGVTTDTQY

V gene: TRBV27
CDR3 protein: ASSMGQQNSPLH

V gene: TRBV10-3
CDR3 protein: AISESIGNYGNTEAF

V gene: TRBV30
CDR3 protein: AWSRQVGTEAF

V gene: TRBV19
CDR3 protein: ASSGNLNTEAF

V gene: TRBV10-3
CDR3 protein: ATGAGERNQPQH

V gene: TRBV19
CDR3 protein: ASSPGTHSNQPQH

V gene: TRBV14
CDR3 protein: ASSLRGGPSSYNSPLH

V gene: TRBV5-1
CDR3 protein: ASSAQGGVDEQY

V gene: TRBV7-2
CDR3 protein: ASSFDPRDAEAF

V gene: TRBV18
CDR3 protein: ASSPSQGNYGYT